This T cell receptor (beta chain) was profiled in a study of shared clonotypes between healthy human individuals. Unmatched junction bases numbered 9, after V lost 6 bases and J lost 5 bases. CDR1 and CDR2 (germline): MDHEN, SYDVKM. This CDR3 is built from 15 residues. Each cell subset's genomic DNA was divided evenly among several immunoSEQ plates. The table came from immunoSEQ multiplex PCR; TCRdb's copy has only in-frame clones and leaves some out. The repertoire has 450,000 to 600,000 clones, roughly 78% of them found once; the top ten carry over 10%. Sample: PBMCs. The chain carries TRBV28 and TRBJ2-3; 9 positions match TRBD1. The clonotype originates from a middle-aged woman in good health. Some clones in this sample may be carry-over from other donors' samples. The CDR3 coding sequence is TGTGCCAGCAGCCCGGGACAGGGAGGGGAAGATACGCAGTATTTT. Encoded protein: CASSPGQGGEDTQYF.